The 18 T cell receptor beta chains below were found in one sample sequenced in a study of shared clonotypes between healthy human individuals. TCRdb's copy holds only in-frame clones and misses some; the assay was immunoSEQ multiplex PCR. The sample has 1.5 million to 2.5 million clones, about 95% seen once. Naivety among CD8 cells was defined by CD45RO negativity and positive CCR7 selection, thereby excluding terminally differentiated effector memory CD45RA+ cells. Specimen: naive CD8+ T cells sorted from blood. All receptors derive from a man aged 18 to 35 in good health.

The chain combines TRBV19 with TRBJ2-6; D remains unclear. The CDR3 has 13 amino acids. V shed 10 bases and J shed 0 bases, with 7 bases lying between them. Germline V gene sequence: CDR1 LNHDA, CDR2 SQIVND (reference sequence). CDR3 sequence: CATESSGANVLTF. DNA of the CDR3: TGTGCCACCGAGAGCTCTGGGGCCAACGTCCTGACTTTC. The full variable domain, completed using reference TRBV19 and TRBJ2-6, is DGGITQSPKYLFRKEGQNVTLSCEQNLNHDAMYWYRQDPGQGLRLIYYSQIVNDFQKGDIAEGYSVSREKKESFPLTVTSAQKNPTAFYLCATESSGANVLTFGAGSRLTVL.

This clone has more than one count but fewer than ten. The same CDR3 can be traced to other DNA sequences in this sample. The chain combines TRBV27 with TRBJ2-7; 7 nucleotides line up with TRBD1. V was clipped by 3 bases and J by 3 bases; unmatched bases: 2. This CDR3 comprises 13 residues. Germline V CDR1 and CDR2: MNHEY, SMNVEV (reference sequence). DNA of the CDR3: TGTGCCAGCAGTTTGACAGGGAACTACGAGCAGTACTTC. Translating gives CASSLTGNYEQYF.

The CDR3 loop reads CASTYRGAPTYEQYF. The CDR3 region has the DNA TGTGCCAGCACCTACCGTGGCGCACCCACCTACGAGCAGTACTTC. The chain joins TRBV5-4 to TRBJ2-7; D not certain. Germline CDR1 reads SGHNT; CDR2 reads YYREEE (reference sequence). The CDR3 contains 15 residues. Trimming stripped 6 bases from V and 2 bases from J, with 18 bases between.

The gene calls are TRBV10-3 and TRBJ2-6; D assignment may be TRBD1 or TRBD2 (5 bases each). Trimming stripped 4 bases from V and 4 bases from J, with 8 bases between. The CDR3 has 14 amino acids. Per the germline V gene, CDR1 is ENHRY and CDR2 is SYGVKD. The CDR3 here is CAISAGAGANVLTF. The CDR3 DNA reads TGTGCCATCAGTGCCGGGGCAGGGGCCAACGTCCTGACTTTC.

The CDR3, as DNA: TGCGCCAGCAGCCAAAGAAGACAGGGCTCCTACGAGCAGTACTTC. Translating it yields CASSQRRQGSYEQYF. V usage is TRBV4-1 and J usage is TRBJ2-7; 7 bases agree with TRBD1. J gave up 0 bases and V 2 bases, and 4 bases lay outside the gene matches. Germline loops: CDR1 MGHRA, CDR2 YSYEKL. This CDR3 comprises 15 residues.

CDR3 nucleotide sequence: TGCGCCAGCAGCCAAGAGATGGGACTCAGGAACACTGAAGCTTTCTTT. Protein product: CASSQEMGLRNTEAFF. J is TRBJ1-1 and V is TRBV4-3, with D possibly being TRBD1 (5 bases). Trimming pared 0 bases from V and 1 base from J, leaving 12 bases between. Germline values: CDR1 LGHNA, CDR2 YSLEER. This CDR3 spans 16 amino acids.

The gene calls are TRBV29-1 and TRBJ2-6; D gene unclear. With 2 bases removed from V and 0 bases from J, the gap between germline ends came to 14 bases. The germline gives CDR1 SQVTM, CDR2 ANQGSEA. The CDR3 runs 17 residues. The CDR3: CSVEYPELSSGANVLTF. The DNA of the CDR3 is TGCAGCGTTGAATATCCAGAGCTGAGCTCTGGGGCCAACGTCCTGACTTTC. The full variable domain, its missing parts supplied by reference TRBV29-1 and TRBJ2-6, is SAVISQKPSRDICQRGTSLTIQCQVDSQVTMMFWYRQQPGQSLTLIATANQGSEATYESGFVIDKFPISRPNLTFSTLTVSNMSPEDSSIYLCSVEYPELSSGANVLTFGAGSRLTVL.

This rearrangement joins TRBV11-2 to TRBJ2-7; perhaps TRBD2 as D (5 bases). Germline CDR1 reads SGHAT; CDR2 reads FQNNGV. This CDR3 region has 13 residues. V lost 5 bases, J lost 3 bases, and 11 bases lay in between. CDR3 nucleotide sequence: TGTGCCAGCAGCCTTGGACTGTACTACGAGCAGTACTTC. This encodes CASSLGLYYEQYF.

J is TRBJ2-1 and V is TRBV6-5, with 7 bases lining up with TRBD2. The V segment lost 3 bases and the J segment 0 bases; nucleotides outside the gene matches: 5. This CDR3 has 16 residues. From germline, CDR1 is MNHEY and CDR2 SVGAGI. CDR3 nucleotides: TGTGCCAGCAGTTATGCGGGAGAGGGCTCCTACAATGAGCAGTTCTTC. This gives the protein CASSYAGEGSYNEQFF.

The rearrangement uses TRBV7-9 and TRBJ2-5, with no clear D. CDR1 is SEHNR and CDR2 is FQNEAQ in the germline V gene (reference sequence). V dropped 1 base and J dropped 2 bases, with 8 bases sitting between them. The CDR3 is 14 amino acids. The CDR3 coding sequence is TGTGCCAGCAGCTTAGGCGCGACTCAAGAGACCCAGTACTTC. Translated, it gives CASSLGATQETQYF.

The rearrangement links TRBV6-1 to TRBJ2-7, with 10 bases identical to TRBD2. The CDR3 extends over 15 amino acids. Germline loops: CDR1 MNHNS, CDR2 SASEGT. V shed 7 bases, J shed 4 bases, and the junction held 10 bases outside the gene matches. The CDR3 coding sequence is TGTGCCAGCATCTTTCAGCGGGGGGGCACTTACGAGCAGTACTTC. Protein sequence: CASIFQRGGTYEQYF.

This rearrangement joins TRBV5-8 to TRBJ1-5, with D possibly being TRBD1 (5 bases). Germline CDR1 reads SGHTS; CDR2 reads YDEGEE. V lost 4 bases, J lost 9 bases, and 17 bases lay in between. CDR3 length: 14 residues. The chain's CDR3 is CASSQGTALWPQHF. In nucleotides, the CDR3 is TGTGCCAGCAGCCAAGGGACCGCTCTTTGGCCCCAGCATTTT.

The genes are TRBV7-9 and TRBJ2-7; unclear D gene. The V end was cut by 3 bases, the J end by 4 bases, with 13 bases between. The CDR3 is 14 amino acids. Germline lookup yields CDR1 SEHNR and CDR2 FQNEAQ (reference sequence). The CDR3 DNA sequence: TGTGCCAGCAGCTTGGACGGAGTTCCATACGAGCAGTACTTC. It translates to CASSLDGVPYEQYF.

This chain connects TRBV7-9 to TRBJ2-1, with no clear D. This CDR3 contains 13 residues. Trimming stripped 1 base from V and 9 bases from J, with 10 bases between. The V gene's germline CDR1 is SEHNR and CDR2 FQNEAQ (reference sequence). The CDR3 loop is CASSLDSLPEQFF. The CDR3 DNA is TGTGCCAGCAGCTTAGACTCCCTTCCTGAGCAGTTCTTC.

The chain has TRBV19 and TRBJ2-3; 11 bases line up with TRBD2. This CDR3 has 18 amino acids. The V gene end was trimmed by 5 bases and the J gene end by 6 bases; junction bases not matched to a gene: 16. Germline loops: CDR1 LNHDA, CDR2 SQIVND (reference sequence). CDR3 sequence reads: CASSSPLLAGAGLDTQYF. In nucleotides, the CDR3 is TGTGCCAGTAGTTCCCCACTACTAGCGGGGGCGGGGTTGGATACGCAGTATTTT.

This chain links TRBV2 with TRBJ2-7; 11 bases map to TRBD1. CDR1 is SNHLY and CDR2 is FYNNEI in the germline V gene. The CDR3 is made up of 18 amino acids. The V and J ends lost 8 bases and 3 bases, in that order; junction bases with no gene match: 18. The CDR3 region is CASYFPGQGEVLNYEQYF. The CDR3 DNA reads as TGTGCCAGCTACTTTCCGGGACAGGGGGAGGTCTTGAACTACGAGCAGTACTTC.

The chain employs TRBV29-1 and TRBJ2-3, with 7 bases identical to TRBD2. The CDR3 length is 13 residues. Germline V CDR1 and CDR2: SQVTM, ANQGSEA. Trimming removed 3 bases from V and 2 bases from J; junction bases left unmatched: 2. The CDR3 loop is CSVERGNTDTQYF. The CDR3 bases are TGCAGCGTTGAGCGGGGGAACACAGATACGCAGTATTTT.

This clone was picked up one time. This chain uses TRBV7-9 with TRBJ1-2; maybe TRBD1 (5 bases). CDR3 length: 19 amino acids. From germline, CDR1 is SEHNR and CDR2 FQNEAQ (reference sequence). Trimming stripped 0 bases from V and 4 bases from J, with 24 bases between. DNA of the CDR3: TGTGCCAGCAGCTTAGCCTCGGAGGAAACGGGGACGACGAGCTATGGCTACACCTTC. Its protein product is CASSLASEETGTTSYGYTF.